The TCR beta chain under discussion was sequenced for a study of T cell responses to AZD1222 COVID-19 vaccine. Study findings and constraints: Females outnumbered males among donors, who were mostly white British; clonal diversity was possibly underestimated. Spike-specific TCR breadth and depth went up after people got two AZD1222 doses. Spike was spanned by vaccine-associated CD4 TCRs, with dominance at 160-218 and 743-854.

A word on this clone: Its antigen is still unknown.

TCRdb keeps only in-frame clones here, not all; method: immunoSEQ multiplex PCR. The repertoire holds tens of thousands of clones, with over 85% as singletons. V dropped 9 bases and J dropped 3; count of bases not matched to a gene: 6. CDR3 length: 14 residues. The chain uses TRBV23-1 and TRBJ2-3; 10 positions match TRBD1. TRBV23-1 is annotated as an ORF whose role is uncertain. The sample in question was peripheral blood, obtained on day 0 of AZD1222 vaccination. The sequence was obtained from an adult in good health. CDR3 sequence reads: CARRPGQGTDTQYF. The CDR3 DNA is TGCGCCAGACGACCGGGACAGGGGACAGATACGCAGTATTTT.